The clone carrying this TCR beta chain has just one count. What it recognizes is unknown. This specimen comes from a study of cytomegalovirus exposure and HLA in healthy donors. Both 60 Vbeta primers and 13 Jbeta primers went into the PCR. Assay: immunoSEQ multiplex PCR; the TCRdb copy retains only in-frame clones and omits some. The repertoire holds some 130,000 clones, with more than 75% as singletons. General study results and limits: V- and J-gene trimming in TCR beta was tied to a missense DCLRE1C variant by an analysis performed later. A further, later analysis showed that HLA-associated TCR beta chains (compared with equally common others) were more clonally expanded. Cytomegalovirus-associated TCR beta chains were listed, numbering around 150.

Germline V CDR1 and CDR2: KGHSH, LQKENI. The CDR3 loop spans 16 amino acids. The chain combines TRBV18 with TRBJ2-5, with D tentatively TRBD2 (7 bases). The DNA end lines up better with TRBJ2-7; the J call may be wrong. Source material: PBMCs. This TCR was sampled from a woman aged 45-59 years in good health and CMV-seropositive. The CDR3 DNA follows: TGTGCCAGCTCCCCTCTGGGGGGGCACTCCTCCTACGAGCAGTACTTC. It is translated as CASSPLGGHSSYEQYF.